These T cell receptor beta chains were read from a single sample in a study of blood T cell repertoires in COVID-19. Produced via immunoSEQ multiplex PCR; TCRdb's table is partial and in-frame only. The table has 100,000 to 120,000 clones, about 85% seen once. What was sequenced was peripheral blood. These receptors originate from a human donor in a cohort sampled during active COVID-19. The CDR3 runs from the conserved cysteine through the conserved F or W. Each record gives: D gene, V gene, J gene, clone size, CDR3 protein, CDR3 DNA. D genes are given only for firm matches. Clone size appears in some rows only: once, few, many, or a class for an expanded clone.

d_call: -; v_call: TRBV6-1; j_call: TRBJ1-6; clone_size: -; cdr3_aa: CASSEVGGYSSPLHF; cdr3_nt: TGTGCCAGCAGTGAAGTCGGGGGTTACAGTTCACCCCTCCACTTT
d_call: TRBD2; v_call: TRBV4-1; j_call: TRBJ2-1; clone_size: once; cdr3_aa: CASSLRLAGGRSSYNEQFF; cdr3_nt: TGCGCCAGCAGCCTACGACTAGCGGGGGGCCGGAGCTCCTACAATGAGCAGTTCTTC
d_call: TRBD1; v_call: TRBV15; j_call: TRBJ2-3; clone_size: once; cdr3_aa: CATSREAGGTDTQYF; cdr3_nt: TGTGCCACCAGCAGAGAGGCAGGGGGTACAGATACGCAGTATTTT
d_call: -; v_call: TRBV7-2; j_call: TRBJ2-7; clone_size: -; cdr3_aa: CASSFPLRREQYF; cdr3_nt: TGTGCCAGCAGCTTCCCCCTGAGGAGGGAGCAGTACTTC
d_call: TRBD1; v_call: TRBV7-2; j_call: TRBJ2-5; clone_size: -; cdr3_aa: CASSLTTGVTQGIQYF; cdr3_nt: TGTGCCAGCAGCTTAACAACAGGGGTTACCCAGGGGATCCAGTACTTC
d_call: TRBD1; v_call: TRBV6-5; j_call: TRBJ2-7; clone_size: -; cdr3_aa: CASRSPGTGIEQYF; cdr3_nt: TGTGCCAGCAGAAGTCCCGGGACAGGGATCGAGCAGTACTTC
d_call: -; v_call: TRBV10-2; j_call: TRBJ1-1; clone_size: -; cdr3_aa: CASVKGDTEAFF; cdr3_nt: TGCGCCAGCGTAAAGGGGGACACTGAAGCTTTCTTT
d_call: -; v_call: TRBV6-5; j_call: TRBJ1-2; clone_size: -; cdr3_aa: CASSRQNYGYTF; cdr3_nt: TGTGCCAGCAGCCGACAGAACTATGGCTACACCTTC
d_call: TRBD2; v_call: TRBV5-4; j_call: TRBJ2-5; clone_size: -; cdr3_aa: CASSPGTRETQYF; cdr3_nt: TGTGCCAGCAGCCCCGGGACTAGAGAGACCCAGTACTTC
d_call: TRBD1; v_call: TRBV5-6; j_call: TRBJ1-4; clone_size: -; cdr3_aa: CASSVTGVAEKLFF; cdr3_nt: TGTGCCAGCAGCGTGACAGGGGTGGCTGAAAAACTGTTTTTT
d_call: TRBD2; v_call: TRBV10-3; j_call: TRBJ2-3; clone_size: -; cdr3_aa: CAISALAGSTDTQYF; cdr3_nt: TGTGCCATCAGCGCCCTAGCGGGGAGCACAGATACGCAGTATTTT
d_call: -; v_call: TRBV3-1/TRBV3-2; j_call: TRBJ1-1; clone_size: -; cdr3_aa: CASSLELMNTEAFF; cdr3_nt: TGTGCCAGCAGCCTAGAACTGATGAACACTGAAGCTTTCTTT
d_call: TRBD2; v_call: TRBV2; j_call: TRBJ2-4; clone_size: -; cdr3_aa: CASSEGTSGGSNIQYF; cdr3_nt: TGTGCCAGCAGTGAAGGGACTAGCGGGGGGTCGAACATTCAGTACTTC
d_call: TRBD2; v_call: TRBV28; j_call: TRBJ2-1; clone_size: -; cdr3_aa: CASSFLGLADYNEQFF; cdr3_nt: TGTGCCAGCAGTTTTCTCGGACTAGCGGATTACAATGAGCAGTTCTTC
d_call: TRBD1; v_call: TRBV6-4; j_call: TRBJ2-2; clone_size: many; cdr3_aa: CASSDGTRGTGELFF; cdr3_nt: TGTGCCAGCAGTGATGGGACCAGGGGGACCGGGGAGCTGTTTTTT
d_call: -; v_call: TRBV10-2; j_call: TRBJ1-2; clone_size: once; cdr3_aa: CASSASRQGINYGYTF; cdr3_nt: TGCGCCAGCAGTGCTTCTCGGCAGGGTATAAACTATGGCTACACCTTC
d_call: -; v_call: TRBV19; j_call: TRBJ1-5; clone_size: -; cdr3_aa: CASSIGRAGYSNQPQHF; cdr3_nt: TGTGCCAGTAGTATAGGCAGGGCTGGGTATAGCAATCAGCCCCAGCATTTT
d_call: -; v_call: TRBV5-4; j_call: TRBJ2-7; clone_size: -; cdr3_aa: CASSLEAGPGEQYF; cdr3_nt: TGTGCCAGCAGCTTGGAGGCAGGTCCGGGGGAGCAGTACTTC
d_call: -; v_call: TRBV3-1/TRBV3-2; j_call: TRBJ2-7; clone_size: -; cdr3_aa: CASSRLQGYEQYF; cdr3_nt: TGTGCCAGCAGCCGACTACAGGGTTACGAGCAGTACTTC
d_call: -; v_call: TRBV5-6; j_call: TRBJ2-2; clone_size: -; cdr3_aa: CASSLTGNTGELFF; cdr3_nt: TGTGCCAGCAGCTTGACTGGGAACACCGGGGAGCTGTTTTTT